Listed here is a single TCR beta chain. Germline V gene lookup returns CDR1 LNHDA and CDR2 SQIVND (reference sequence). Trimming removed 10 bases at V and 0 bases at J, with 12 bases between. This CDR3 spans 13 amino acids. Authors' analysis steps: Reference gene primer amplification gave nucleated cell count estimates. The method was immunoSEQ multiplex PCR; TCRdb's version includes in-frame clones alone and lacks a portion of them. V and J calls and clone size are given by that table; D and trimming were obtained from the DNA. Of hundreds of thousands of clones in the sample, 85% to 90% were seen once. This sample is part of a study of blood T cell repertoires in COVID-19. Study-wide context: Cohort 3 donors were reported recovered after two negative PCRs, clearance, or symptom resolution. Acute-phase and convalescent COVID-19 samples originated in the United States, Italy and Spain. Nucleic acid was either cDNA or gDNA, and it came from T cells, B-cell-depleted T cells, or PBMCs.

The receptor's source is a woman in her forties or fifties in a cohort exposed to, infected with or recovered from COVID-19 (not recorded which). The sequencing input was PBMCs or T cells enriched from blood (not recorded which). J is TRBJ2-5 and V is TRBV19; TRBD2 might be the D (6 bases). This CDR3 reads CATAGSNQETQYF. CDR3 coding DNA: TGTGCCACCGCGGGAAGTAACCAAGAGACCCAGTACTTC.